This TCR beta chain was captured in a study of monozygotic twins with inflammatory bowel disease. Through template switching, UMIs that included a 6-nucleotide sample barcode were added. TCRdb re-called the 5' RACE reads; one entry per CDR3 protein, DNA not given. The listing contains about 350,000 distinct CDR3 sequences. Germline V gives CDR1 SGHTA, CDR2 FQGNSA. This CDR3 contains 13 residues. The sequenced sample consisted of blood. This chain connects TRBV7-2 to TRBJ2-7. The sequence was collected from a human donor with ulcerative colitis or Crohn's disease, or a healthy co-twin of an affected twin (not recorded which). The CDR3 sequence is CASSLGEPYEQYF.